A single T cell receptor beta chain is shown here with its context. This entry is derived from a study of blood T cell repertoires in COVID-19. For the study at large: Some COVID-19 samples were acute and others convalescent; all came from the United States, Italy and Spain. Sources were T cells, B-cell-depleted T cells, or PBMCs; the material itself was cDNA or gDNA.

From germline, CDR1 is SGHAT and CDR2 FQNNGV. Trimming took 2 bases from V and 3 from J; bases not matched to a gene: 16. There are 19 residues in the CDR3. Under the authors' procedure: Estimation of nucleated cell counts was performed using reference gene primer amplification. TCRdb keeps only in-frame clones here, not all; method: immunoSEQ multiplex PCR. For V, J and clone size, that table is used; D and trimming come from the DNA. The table lists 100,000 or so clones, 65% to 90% of them singletons, with 3.5% to 4.5% in the top ten. The receptor was isolated from a man aged 60 to 75 with acute or convalescent COVID-19. V gene TRBV11-2 combines with J gene TRBJ2-1; TRBD2 aligns across 7 bases. Sequenced sample: peripheral blood. CDR3 loop: CASSLTTNLAEGLYNEQFF. The CDR3 region has the DNA TGTGCCAGCAGCTTAACCACCAACCTAGCGGAGGGACTCTACAATGAGCAGTTCTTC.